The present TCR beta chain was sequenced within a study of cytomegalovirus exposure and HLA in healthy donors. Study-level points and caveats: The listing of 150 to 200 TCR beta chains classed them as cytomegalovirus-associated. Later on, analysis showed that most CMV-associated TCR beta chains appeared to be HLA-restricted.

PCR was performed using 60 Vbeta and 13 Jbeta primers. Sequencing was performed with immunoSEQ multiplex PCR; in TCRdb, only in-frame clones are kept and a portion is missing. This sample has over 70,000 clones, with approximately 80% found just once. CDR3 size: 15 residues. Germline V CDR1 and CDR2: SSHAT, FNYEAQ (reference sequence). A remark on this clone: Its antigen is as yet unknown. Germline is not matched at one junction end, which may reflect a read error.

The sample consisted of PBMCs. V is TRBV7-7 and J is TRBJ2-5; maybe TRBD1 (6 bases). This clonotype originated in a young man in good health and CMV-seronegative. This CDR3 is CASSLVQGGFETQYF. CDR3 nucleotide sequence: TGTGCTAGCAGCTTAGTACAGGGTGGTTTCGAGACCCAGTACTTC.